This entry concerns a single T cell receptor beta chain. As yet, its antigen is unknown. The sample comes from a study of blood T cells in healthy people across ages. Combining a sample-barcoded 5' primer with a J-beta primer mix, a second PCR ran for about 7 to 11 cycles. Every cDNA molecule bore a tag from a template-switch adaptor containing 12 random nucleotides. All samples gave at least 2.5 million CDR3-containing paired-end reads. TCRdb ran MiXCR on the 5' RACE reads and lists one entry per CDR3 protein. The sample lists hundreds of thousands of distinct CDR3 sequences; roughly two fifths were seen once. This CDR3 spans 14 amino acids. Germline V CDR1 and CDR2: MNHEY, SVGEGT. With V trimmed by 5 bases and J by 9 bases, 9 bases remained unmatched. Study findings and constraints: Unsorted PBMC input precluded a conclusive naive versus antigen-experienced comparison.

Every donor provided around 9.3 milliliters of peripheral blood. V usage is TRBV6-2 or TRBV6-3 and J usage is TRBJ1-2; 10 nucleotides match TRBD1. This receptor was obtained from a man older than 75 in good health. The sequencing sample was made of blood. CDR3 region: CASSTIGTGVRYTF. CDR3 bases: TGTGCCAGCAGTACCATCGGGACAGGGGTACGCTACACCTTC.